Listed below are T cell receptor beta chains from one sample, sequenced in a study of T cell responses to AZD1222 COVID-19 vaccine. The repertoire was sequenced with immunoSEQ multiplex PCR; TCRdb's copy has only in-frame clones and lacks some. The sample has over 90,000 clones, 75% to 90% seen once; the top ten hold approximately 22%. The sequences come from peripheral blood, collected on day 0 of AZD1222 vaccination. The receptor set was obtained from an adult in good health. CDR3s include the opening cysteine and the closing phenylalanine or tryptophan. The D gene is left open where the match is weak. The size of a clone is reported for some rows only, either as once, few or many, or as a class for expanded clones.

d_gene: TRBD1; v_gene: TRBV5-1; j_gene: TRBJ2-1; abundance: .; CDR3nt: TGCGCCAGCAGCCTAGTGGGGACAGGGGACGATGAGCAGTTCTTC; CDR3aa: CASSLVGTGDDEQFF
d_gene: TRBD2; v_gene: TRBV7-7; j_gene: TRBJ2-1; abundance: .; CDR3nt: TGTGCTAGCAGCCGGCTTGGGACTAGCGCTCATGAGCAGTTCTTC; CDR3aa: CASSRLGTSAHEQFF
d_gene: .; v_gene: TRBV6-5; j_gene: TRBJ1-2; abundance: .; CDR3nt: TGTGCCGGCGGGACTCAGGGCAACTATGGCTACACCTTC; CDR3aa: CAGGTQGNYGYTF
d_gene: .; v_gene: TRBV15; j_gene: TRBJ2-7; abundance: once; CDR3nt: TGTGCCACCAGCTCAAGGGAGTCTTTTTCCTACGAGCAGTACTTC; CDR3aa: CATSSRESFSYEQYF
d_gene: TRBD1; v_gene: TRBV28; j_gene: TRBJ2-2; abundance: once; CDR3nt: TGTGCCAGCAGTTTCCCCTCGGACAGGGTGAACACCGGGGAGCTGTTTTTT; CDR3aa: CASSFPSDRVNTGELFF
d_gene: .; v_gene: TRBV5-1; j_gene: TRBJ2-3; abundance: .; CDR3nt: TGCGCCAGCAGCCCCGGGGGCGGGATTAGCACAGATACGCAGTATTTT; CDR3aa: CASSPGGGISTDTQYF
d_gene: TRBD1; v_gene: TRBV30; j_gene: TRBJ1-2; abundance: .; CDR3nt: TGTGCCTGGAGAAAGAGGGACAGGGGATGGGATGGCTACACCTTC; CDR3aa: CAWRKRDRGWDGYTF
d_gene: TRBD1; v_gene: TRBV9; j_gene: TRBJ1-4; abundance: .; CDR3nt: TGTGCCAGCAGCGACGGACAGGGCGGAAATGAAAAACTGTTTTTT; CDR3aa: CASSDGQGGNEKLFF
d_gene: TRBD2; v_gene: TRBV18; j_gene: TRBJ2-5; abundance: .; CDR3nt: TGTGCCAGCTCAACGGCGGTTCTAGCGGGTCTAGAGACCCAGTACTTC; CDR3aa: CASSTAVLAGLETQYF
d_gene: .; v_gene: TRBV19; j_gene: TRBJ1-2; abundance: .; CDR3nt: TGTGCCAGTAGTATTCTTCAGCCAGATAGGGCTGGCTACACCTTC; CDR3aa: CASSILQPDRAGYTF
d_gene: .; v_gene: TRBV2; j_gene: TRBJ2-7; abundance: .; CDR3nt: TGTGCCAGCAGTGTATCCGGACTTACCTACGAGCAGTACTTC; CDR3aa: CASSVSGLTYEQYF
d_gene: .; v_gene: TRBV30; j_gene: TRBJ2-7; abundance: .; CDR3nt: TGTGCCTGGACCAACAGGGGGGGGACAATATACTTC; CDR3aa: CAWTNRGGTIYF
d_gene: .; v_gene: TRBV18; j_gene: TRBJ1-1; abundance: few; CDR3nt: TGTGCCAGCTCTCCCCGTATGTACAGTGAAGCTTTCTTT; CDR3aa: CASSPRMYSEAFF
d_gene: .; v_gene: TRBV28; j_gene: TRBJ2-2; abundance: .; CDR3nt: TGTGCCAGCAGCCCACCGGGGCGGTTGAACACCGGGGAGCTGTTTTTT; CDR3aa: CASSPPGRLNTGELFF
d_gene: .; v_gene: TRBV3-1/TRBV3-2; j_gene: TRBJ2-3; abundance: .; CDR3nt: TGTGCCAGCAGCCAACCGGCGGGCGGGATACGAGATACGCAGTATTTT; CDR3aa: CASSQPAGGIRDTQYF
d_gene: .; v_gene: TRBV10-2; j_gene: TRBJ2-1; abundance: .; CDR3nt: TGCGCCAGCAGTGAGCAAGCTGTGGAGCAGTTCTTC; CDR3aa: CASSEQAVEQFF
d_gene: .; v_gene: TRBV24-1; j_gene: TRBJ2-7; abundance: few; CDR3nt: TGTGCCACCAGTGACCAGAGGACGGCCTCCTACGAGCAGTACTTC; CDR3aa: CATSDQRTASYEQYF
d_gene: .; v_gene: TRBV27; j_gene: TRBJ2-1; abundance: few; CDR3nt: TGTGCCAGCAGTTTGAGGGGGGATGGGAGTGAGCAGTTCTTC; CDR3aa: CASSLRGDGSEQFF
d_gene: .; v_gene: TRBV18; j_gene: TRBJ1-2; abundance: .; CDR3nt: TGTGCCAGCTCACCACCTCGGACCGATCTCTATGGCTACACCTTC; CDR3aa: CASSPPRTDLYGYTF
d_gene: TRBD1; v_gene: TRBV24-1; j_gene: TRBJ2-3; abundance: .; CDR3nt: TGTGCCACCAGTGACCCCGACAGGGAGAGAACAGATACGCAGTATTTT; CDR3aa: CATSDPDRERTDTQYF
d_gene: TRBD2; v_gene: TRBV19; j_gene: TRBJ2-3; abundance: .; CDR3nt: TGTGCCAGTAGCCCCTGGGGCGGGGGGCTCACAGATACGCAGTATTTT; CDR3aa: CASSPWGGGLTDTQYF
d_gene: TRBD1; v_gene: TRBV5-1; j_gene: TRBJ2-7; abundance: once; CDR3nt: TGCGCCAGCAGCTTGACCGGGACAGGGGGCAACGAGCAGTACTTC; CDR3aa: CASSLTGTGGNEQYF
d_gene: TRBD1; v_gene: TRBV6-2/TRBV6-3; j_gene: TRBJ1-1; abundance: .; CDR3nt: TGTGCCAGCAGCAAACTACAGGGGGGAACTGAAGCTTTCTTT; CDR3aa: CASSKLQGGTEAFF
d_gene: .; v_gene: TRBV10-3; j_gene: TRBJ1-4; abundance: .; CDR3nt: TGTGCCATCAGTGGGGTATCTAATGAAAAACTGTTTTTT; CDR3aa: CAISGVSNEKLFF
d_gene: .; v_gene: TRBV5-1; j_gene: TRBJ2-5; abundance: .; CDR3nt: TGCGCCAGCAGCTTGTGGGGAGAAGGGGCAGGCCAAGAGACCCAGTACTTC; CDR3aa: CASSLWGEGAGQETQYF
d_gene: TRBD1; v_gene: TRBV24-1; j_gene: TRBJ2-4; abundance: once; CDR3nt: TGTGCCACCAGTGACGGACAGGGGAAGAACATTCAGTACTTC; CDR3aa: CATSDGQGKNIQYF
d_gene: .; v_gene: TRBV7-9; j_gene: TRBJ1-2; abundance: .; CDR3nt: TGTGCCAGCAGCTTAGAGGTACATGGCTACACCTTC; CDR3aa: CASSLEVHGYTF
d_gene: .; v_gene: TRBV19; j_gene: TRBJ1-1; abundance: .; CDR3nt: TGTGCCAGTAGCAACCTCGGACAGACCGACGCTTTCTTT; CDR3aa: CASSNLGQTDAFF
d_gene: TRBD2; v_gene: TRBV24-1; j_gene: TRBJ2-1; abundance: .; CDR3nt: TGTGCCACCAGTGATCCTGGACTAGCGGGGACCAATGAGCAGTTCTTC; CDR3aa: CATSDPGLAGTNEQFF
d_gene: .; v_gene: TRBV6-6; j_gene: TRBJ1-1; abundance: .; CDR3nt: TGTGCCTCAGCTTCGGCAGGGGCACTATCCGGGACTGAAGCTTTCTTT; CDR3aa: CASASAGALSGTEAFF
d_gene: .; v_gene: TRBV5-4; j_gene: TRBJ1-2; abundance: .; CDR3nt: TGTGCCAGCACCCTCGGGGCAGGAGGGTTAGTCGACTACACCTTC; CDR3aa: CASTLGAGGLVDYTF
d_gene: .; v_gene: TRBV6-5; j_gene: TRBJ1-2; abundance: .; CDR3nt: TGTGCCAGCAGGGCAATTGGCGAGGACTATGGCTACACCTTC; CDR3aa: CASRAIGEDYGYTF
d_gene: .; v_gene: TRBV3-1/TRBV3-2; j_gene: TRBJ2-3; abundance: .; CDR3nt: TGTGCCAGCAGGAAACCTAGCACAGATACGCAGTATTTT; CDR3aa: CASRKPSTDTQYF
d_gene: .; v_gene: TRBV28; j_gene: TRBJ1-2; abundance: .; CDR3nt: TGTGCCAGCAACGTGGGAGCTAACTATGGCTACACCTTC; CDR3aa: CASNVGANYGYTF
d_gene: TRBD1; v_gene: TRBV7-9; j_gene: TRBJ2-7; abundance: .; CDR3nt: TGTGCCAGCACCCCTTTTGACCGGACAGGGGGAGTTGGCGAGCAGTACTTC; CDR3aa: CASTPFDRTGGVGEQYF
d_gene: .; v_gene: TRBV3-1/TRBV3-2; j_gene: TRBJ1-6; abundance: .; CDR3nt: TGTGCCAGCAGCCAAGAAGGGGGGCCTCTCCACTTT; CDR3aa: CASSQEGGPLHF
d_gene: TRBD1; v_gene: TRBV7-9; j_gene: TRBJ1-5; abundance: .; CDR3nt: TGTGCCAGCAGCTTGGGACAGCTAAATCAGCCCCAGCATTTT; CDR3aa: CASSLGQLNQPQHF
d_gene: .; v_gene: TRBV9; j_gene: TRBJ2-1; abundance: .; CDR3nt: TGTGCCAGCAGCCAAAAGTTGAGGGGGGAGCGCTCCTACAATGAGCAGTTCTTC; CDR3aa: CASSQKLRGERSYNEQFF
d_gene: .; v_gene: TRBV6-2/TRBV6-3; j_gene: TRBJ2-1; abundance: .; CDR3nt: TGTGCCAGCAGTTACTCAAGGGGGTTACTCAACAATGAGCAGTTCTTC; CDR3aa: CASSYSRGLLNNEQFF
d_gene: TRBD1; v_gene: TRBV11-2; j_gene: TRBJ1-3; abundance: .; CDR3nt: TGTGCCAGCAGCTCGGCTGGGACAGCTGGAAACACCATATATTTT; CDR3aa: CASSSAGTAGNTIYF
d_gene: TRBD1; v_gene: TRBV25-1; j_gene: TRBJ1-3; abundance: .; CDR3nt: TGTGCCAGCAGTGATCTTACAGGGGCGAGAAACACCATATATTTT; CDR3aa: CASSDLTGARNTIYF
d_gene: .; v_gene: TRBV19; j_gene: TRBJ1-6; abundance: .; CDR3nt: TGTGCCAGTAGTATAGCCCCGGGTAGTCGGAGCTCCTATAATTCACCCCTCCACTTT; CDR3aa: CASSIAPGSRSSYNSPLHF
d_gene: TRBD1; v_gene: TRBV6-1; j_gene: TRBJ2-3; abundance: .; CDR3nt: TGTGCCAGCAGTGAAAGACAGGGGGGGACAGATACGCAGTATTTT; CDR3aa: CASSERQGGTDTQYF
d_gene: TRBD1; v_gene: TRBV14; j_gene: TRBJ1-2; abundance: few; CDR3nt: TGTGCCAGCAGCCCCGGGACAGGGGTTGACTATGGCTACACCTTC; CDR3aa: CASSPGTGVDYGYTF
d_gene: .; v_gene: TRBV18; j_gene: TRBJ1-1; abundance: once; CDR3nt: TGTGCCAGCTCACCACTTCGGGGCCGAAACACTGAAGCTTTCTTT; CDR3aa: CASSPLRGRNTEAFF
d_gene: .; v_gene: TRBV11-1; j_gene: TRBJ1-1; abundance: .; CDR3nt: TGTGCCAGCACTCCCATAGGCGTTTTCACTGAAGCTTTCTTT; CDR3aa: CASTPIGVFTEAFF
d_gene: .; v_gene: TRBV4-2; j_gene: TRBJ1-5; abundance: .; CDR3nt: TGTGCCAGCAGCCAAGATGCGCAGGCCCATCAGCCCCAGCATTTT; CDR3aa: CASSQDAQAHQPQHF
d_gene: .; v_gene: TRBV6-5; j_gene: TRBJ1-5; abundance: .; CDR3nt: TGTGCCAGCAGTTTAAACAGAGAATTGCCCCAGCATTTT; CDR3aa: CASSLNRELPQHF
d_gene: .; v_gene: TRBV30; j_gene: TRBJ1-6; abundance: .; CDR3nt: TGTGCCTGCCACAGGGAGAGAAATTCACCCCTCCACTTT; CDR3aa: CACHRERNSPLHF
d_gene: .; v_gene: TRBV5-6; j_gene: TRBJ1-1; abundance: .; CDR3nt: TGTGCCAGCAGCTTGGAGGGTGTTTGGGACACTGAAGCTTTCTTT; CDR3aa: CASSLEGVWDTEAFF